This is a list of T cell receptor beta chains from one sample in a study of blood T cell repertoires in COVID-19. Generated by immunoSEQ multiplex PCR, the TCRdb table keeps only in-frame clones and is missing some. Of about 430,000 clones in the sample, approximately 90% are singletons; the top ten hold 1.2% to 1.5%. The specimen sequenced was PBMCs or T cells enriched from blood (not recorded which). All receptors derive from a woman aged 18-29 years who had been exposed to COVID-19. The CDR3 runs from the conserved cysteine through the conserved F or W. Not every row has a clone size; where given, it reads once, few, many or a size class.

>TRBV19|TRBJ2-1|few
CASSNPAGVYNEQFF
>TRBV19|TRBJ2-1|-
CASRTDRGYNEQFF
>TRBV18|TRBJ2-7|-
CASSSSGTGSYEQYF
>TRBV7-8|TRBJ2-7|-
CASSREGNYEQYF
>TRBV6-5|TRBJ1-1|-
CASRPGRGIDTEAFF
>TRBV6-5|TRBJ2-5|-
CASMPTGTVQETQYF
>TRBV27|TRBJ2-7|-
CASSRSAGEVYEQYF
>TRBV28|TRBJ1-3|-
CAISRGSGNTIYF
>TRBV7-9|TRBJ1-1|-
CASSPPGGTEAFF
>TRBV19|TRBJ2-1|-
CASSIARNYNEQFF
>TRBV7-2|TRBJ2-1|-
CASRKAGQGAYNEQFF
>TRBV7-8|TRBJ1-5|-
CASSRQGRSNQPQHF